The 3 T cell receptor beta chains given below trace back to one sample, sequenced in a study of cytomegalovirus exposure and HLA in healthy donors. The primer mix had 60 Vbeta and 13 Jbeta primers. Here immunoSEQ multiplex PCR was the method, and the copy in TCRdb shows in-frame clones only, minus some. The sample lists under 250,000 clones, around three quarters occurring once. Input material: PBMCs. The receptors were gathered from a woman younger than 45 in good health and CMV-seropositive.

V usage is TRBV4-3 and J usage is TRBJ1-4, with TRBD1 matching over 7 bases. V trimming: 0 bases; J trimming: 11 bases; junction bases outside the gene matches: 15. There are 17 residues in the CDR3. CDR1 is LGHNA and CDR2 is YSLEER in the germline V gene. Here the CDR3 DNA reads TGCGCCAGCAGCCAAGATCGGGGGACAGCCGGTGGGGGGAAACTGTTTTTT. This codes for CASSQDRGTAGGGKLFF.

The V gene is TRBV18, the J gene TRBJ1-5; no firm D call. The CDR3 covers 16 residues. V gave up 2 bases and J gave up 5 bases, with 16 bases separating them. Germline V gene sequence: CDR1 KGHSH, CDR2 LQKENI. CDR3 coding DNA: TGTGCCAGCTCACCAAAAAGGAACCTGGGAGATCAGCCCCAGCATTTT. It translates to CASSPKRNLGDQPQHF.

The genes are TRBV6-1 and TRBJ1-5; the match to TRBD1 covers 7 bases. CDR3 length: 15 residues. With V trimmed by 6 bases and J by 3 bases, 8 bases remained unmatched. Germline CDR1 is MNHNS and CDR2 is SASEGT. The CDR3 is CASRRGQVHNQPQHF. The CDR3 nucleotides are TGTGCCAGCAGGAGAGGACAGGTCCACAATCAGCCCCAGCATTTT.